The 25 T cell receptor beta chains listed next were all sequenced from one sample in a study of blood T cell repertoires in COVID-19 (dated by TCRdb to 2020 to 2021). To prepare the library, the immunoSEQ multiplex PCR assay was applied. The table comes from immuneACCESS by way of TCRdb, which keeps in-frame sequences with V and J called. Part of the clones is missing from these tables; in studies checked, under half for an unresolved V gene and the rest for unknown reasons. The sample table shows roughly 150,000 clones, and 79% are seen once. Around 20% of the sample lies in the top ten. Sequencing was done on a sample of PBMCs or T cells enriched from blood (not recorded which). These receptor sequences come from a woman between 65 and 79 years old in a cohort exposed to, infected with or recovered from COVID-19 (not recorded which).

This CDR3 reads CATSGQQETQYF. The CDR3 DNA is TGTGCCACCAGTGGACAGCAAGAGACCCAGTACTTC. The chain has TRBV24-1 and TRBJ2-5; possible D gene TRBD1, 5 bases. The CDR3 loop spans 12 amino acids. Trimming took 5 bases from V and 2 from J, leaving 5 bases between them. Germline CDR1 KGHDR, CDR2 SFDVKD.

Remarks on this clone: This sample includes further DNA sequences coding for the same CDR3. This chain links TRBV12-3 or TRBV12-4 with TRBJ1-2; D possibly corresponds to TRBD1 (5 bases). CDR3 length: 13 residues. V was trimmed by 4 bases and J by 4 bases, leaving 10 bases between them. CDR3 sequence (DNA): TGTGCCAGCAGTTCTGGACAAGGCTATGGCTACACCTTC. Encoded protein: CASSSGQGYGYTF.

V is TRBV28 and J is TRBJ1-2, with D maybe TRBD1 (6 bases). This CDR3 region has 15 residues. Germline CDR1 MDHEN, CDR2 SYDVKM. Trimming cost V 4 bases and J 7 bases, with 19 bases left between them. The CDR3 DNA reads as TGTGCCAGCAGTTCGGGGGGGCAATGGAACGCTGGCTACACCTTC. It specifies CASSSGGQWNAGYTF.

Note on this clone: At one end the junction does not follow the germline gene, possibly because of a read error. The rearrangement uses TRBV16 and TRBJ1-1, with D perhaps TRBD1 (6 bases). CDR1 is KGHSY, CDR2 FQNENV, per germline. The CDR3 length is 13 residues. The DNA for the CDR3 is TGTGCCAGCAGCCAATCTTCTACAGGGAGCCTTATTTTT. It is translated as CASSQSSTGSLIF.

This clone was observed a few times. The V and J genes are TRBV24-1 and TRBJ1-2, with no clear D. Germline V gene lookup returns CDR1 KGHDR and CDR2 SFDVKD. The CDR3 covers 12 residues. V was pared by 1 base and J by 7 bases, with 6 bases between. CDR3 bases: TGTGCCACCAGTGATTTTCAGGTTGGCTACACCTTC. Translated: CATSDFQVGYTF.

The rearrangement joins TRBV2 to TRBJ2-3; 12 bases match TRBD2. The CDR3 sequence is 14 residues long. Losses at the gene ends were 7 bases for V and 4 bases for J; bases not matched to a gene: 3. Looked up from germline, CDR1 is SNHLY and CDR2 is FYNNEI. The CDR3 spells CASKTSGSADTQYF. The CDR3 nucleotides read TGTGCCAGCAAGACTAGCGGGAGCGCAGATACGCAGTATTTT.

The CDR3 region has the DNA TGTGCCAGCAGCATGGGACTAGCGGGAGGGGAAGAGACCCAGTACTTC. Translating gives CASSMGLAGGEETQYF. This chain links TRBV5-8 with TRBJ2-5; 16 bases line up with TRBD2. J was trimmed by 3 bases and V by 4 bases; bases with no gene match: 3. This CDR3 has 16 amino acids. Germline assignment: CDR1 SGHTS and CDR2 YDEGEE.

The V gene is TRBV5-1, the J gene TRBJ2-4, with D maybe TRBD1 (6 bases). The germline V and J ends were trimmed by 0 bases and 8 bases, with 9 bases remaining between them. CDR1 is SGHRS and CDR2 is YFSETQ in the germline V gene. The CDR3 is 13 residues long. Here the CDR3 DNA reads TGCGCCAGCAGCTTGGCACAGGGAGACATTCAGTACTTC. Translating gives CASSLAQGDIQYF.

V is TRBV29-1 and J is TRBJ1-1, with 7 bases fitting TRBD1. This CDR3 is built from 13 residues. With 7 bases clipped from V and 1 base from J, the junction kept 6 bases outside the gene matches. The germline V gene has CDR1 SQVTM and CDR2 ANQGSEA. CDR3 nucleotide sequence: TGCAGCGGCCGACAGGGAACGAACACTGAAGCTTTCTTT. Protein product: CSGRQGTNTEAFF.

The V gene is TRBV10-1, the J gene TRBJ2-7, with 11 bases that match TRBD2. In germline, CDR1 is WNHNN, CDR2 SYGVQD (reference sequence). This CDR3 is 13 amino acids long. CDR3 residues: CATGTSGSYEQYF. The CDR3, as DNA: TGCGCGACCGGGACTAGCGGTTCCTACGAGCAGTACTTC.

J is TRBJ2-5 and V is TRBV3-1 (or the pseudogene TRBV3-2), with D maybe TRBD2 (5 bases). The CDR3 totals 14 residues. CDR1 and CDR2 (germline): LGHDT, YNNKEL (reference sequence). With 1 base removed from V and 5 bases from J, the gap between germline ends came to 11 bases. The CDR3 coding sequence is TGTGCCAGCAGCCAAGTCGGGGTCGGGGAGACCCAGTACTTC. This sequence encodes CASSQVGVGETQYF.

This rearrangement joins TRBV10-2 to TRBJ1-2, with a weak D call TRBD1 (5 bases). CDR1 is WSHSY, CDR2 SAAADI, per germline. V lost 2 bases and J 0 bases, leaving 13 bases between the germline ends. This CDR3 has 16 amino acids. The CDR3 here is CASSERWSGTNYGYTF. CDR3 coding DNA: TGCGCCAGCAGTGAGAGGTGGTCAGGGACTAACTATGGCTACACCTTC.

This clone has more than one count but fewer than ten. V is TRBV18 and J is TRBJ2-1; 8 positions match TRBD2. V trimming: 5 bases; J trimming: 3 bases; junction bases outside the gene matches: 12. The CDR3 loop spans 17 amino acids. Germline V gives CDR1 KGHSH, CDR2 LQKENI. The CDR3 bases are TGTGCCAGCTCAAAACTAGCTGCGGGAGGCAGCTACAATGAGCAGTTCTTC. Protein sequence: CASSKLAAGGSYNEQFF.

The CDR3 DNA is TGTGCCAGTACGAGCAGGGGCGGGAGCAATCAGCCCCAGCATTTT. Encoded protein: CASTSRGGSNQPQHF. V is TRBV19 and J is TRBJ1-5; D may be TRBD1 (6 bases). V lost 7 bases to trimming and J lost 1 base, with 14 bases between them. In germline, CDR1 is LNHDA, CDR2 SQIVND (reference sequence). The CDR3 is 15 amino acids.

A note on this clone: Other DNA sequences from this sample encode an identical CDR3 as well. This chain joins TRBV7-3 and TRBJ1-1; D is possibly TRBD1 (6 bases). V lost 5 bases and J lost 1, with 8 bases in between. Germline V CDR1 and CDR2: SGHTA, FQGTGA. The CDR3 is 13 amino acids. The CDR3 region is CASSVTGNTEAFF. Written as DNA, the CDR3 is TGTGCCAGCAGCGTGACAGGGAACACTGAAGCTTTCTTT.

The chain carries TRBV28 and TRBJ2-3; TRBD2 matches at 9 bases. V lost 2 bases, J lost 4 bases, and 4 bases stayed unmatched. Germline CDR1 reads MDHEN; CDR2 reads SYDVKM. This CDR3 region has 15 residues. The CDR3 loop is CASSLPAGGADTQYF. CDR3 DNA: TGTGCCAGCAGTTTACCTGCGGGAGGGGCAGATACGCAGTATTTT.

This clone has a single count. The chain is built from TRBV28 and TRBJ2-7; a weak D match, TRBD1 (6 bases). Germline lookup yields CDR1 MDHEN and CDR2 SYDVKM. Trimming took off 8 bases at V and 4 bases at J, with 18 bases between the two ends. The length of the CDR3 is 14 residues. In nucleotides, the CDR3 is TGTGCCAGCGCCTCTTCGAATAGGGGGTACGAGCAGTACTTC. It specifies CASASSNRGYEQYF.

This sequence joins TRBV20-1 and TRBJ2-3, with 8 bases aligning to TRBD1. The CDR3 spans 14 residues. V trimming: 3 bases; J trimming: 1 base; junction bases outside the gene matches: 3. Germline lookup yields CDR1 DFQATT and CDR2 SNEGSKA (reference sequence). CDR3 bases: TGCAGTGCTAGTTTGACAGGGGGCACAGATACGCAGTATTTT. Translating gives CSASLTGGTDTQYF.

The CDR3 protein is CATSTSSTGEYGYTF. Written as DNA, the CDR3 is TGTGCCACCAGCACTTCCTCGACAGGGGAGTATGGCTACACCTTC. This chain connects TRBV15 to TRBJ1-2; 8 nucleotides line up with TRBD1. Germline V gene data show CDR1 as LNHNV and CDR2 as YYDKDF (reference sequence). The CDR3 spans 15 residues. With 4 bases clipped from V and 5 bases from J, the junction kept 9 bases outside the gene matches.

The V call is TRBV18, the J call TRBJ2-1, with 7 bases aligning to TRBD2. Germline assignment: CDR1 KGHSH and CDR2 LQKENI. V was clipped by 3 bases and J by 5 bases; unmatched bases: 4. The CDR3 has 14 amino acids. In DNA, the CDR3 is TGTGCCAGCTCACCGGGACTACGGAACAATGAGCAGTTCTTC. Protein product: CASSPGLRNNEQFF.

A few counts support this clone. The chain carries TRBV28 and TRBJ2-1, with 14 bases aligning to TRBD2. V was pared by 7 bases and J by 7 bases, with 12 bases of the junction left unmatched. CDR1 and CDR2 from the germline V gene are MDHEN and SYDVKM. The CDR3 has 17 amino acids. Written as DNA, the CDR3 is TGTGCCAGCATACGTGGGGGGACTAGCGGGAGTGGGAATGAGCAGTTCTTC. Amino acid sequence: CASIRGGTSGSGNEQFF.

This chain uses TRBV5-1 with TRBJ2-2; D is uncertain. Trimming removed 3 bases from V and 4 bases from J, with 13 bases in between. The CDR3 length is 15 residues. CDR1 and CDR2 from the germline V gene are SGHRS and YFSETQ. CDR3 sequence: CASSSTLGTTGELFF. Written as DNA, the CDR3 is TGCGCCAGCAGCTCGACTTTGGGTACCACCGGGGAGCTGTTTTTT. Drawing the rest from reference TRBV5-1 and TRBJ2-2, the complete variable domain is KAGVTQTPRYLIKTRGQQVTLSCSPISGHRSVSWYQQTPGQGLQFLFEYFSETQRNKGNFPGRFSGRQFSNSRSEMNVSTLELGDSALYLCASSSTLGTTGELFFGEGSRLTVL.

The V and J genes are TRBV18 and TRBJ1-4; 8 positions agree with TRBD1. The J segment lost 3 bases and the V segment lost 6 bases, leaving 0 bases of the junction unmatched. The CDR3 consists of 13 residues. Germline values: CDR1 KGHSH, CDR2 LQKENI. In nucleotides, the CDR3 is TGTGCCAGCTCCAGGGGGCCTAATGAAAAACTGTTTTTT. This encodes CASSRGPNEKLFF. Complete variable domain (other parts from reference TRBV18 and TRBJ1-4): NAGVMQNPRHLVRRRGQEARLRCSPMKGHSHVYWYRQLPEEGLKFMVYLQKENIIDESGMPKERFSAEFPKEGPSILRIQQVVRGDSAAYFCASSRGPNEKLFFGSGTQLSVL.

This chain connects TRBV7-9 to TRBJ2-2; D not certain. Germline V gene lookup returns CDR1 SEHNR and CDR2 FQNEAQ (reference sequence). Trimming pared 6 bases from V and 0 bases from J, leaving 14 bases between. The CDR3 has 16 residues. CDR3 region: CASRPTLIANTGELFF. The CDR3, as DNA: TGTGCCAGCAGGCCTACGCTAATCGCGAACACCGGGGAGCTGTTTTTT.

V and J are TRBV7-2 and TRBJ2-7; no clear D. Germline lookup yields CDR1 SGHTA and CDR2 FQGNSA. V was cut by 1 base and J by 3 bases, with 13 bases left in between. CDR3 length equals 15 residues. The CDR3 nucleotides are TGTGCCAGCAGCTTAGGGCGCGGTAGCTTCTACGAGCAGTACTTC. Translating gives CASSLGRGSFYEQYF.